The 7 T cell receptor beta chains below all came from one sample that was sequenced in a study of CD8 T cells in Susac syndrome. Random hexamers served to reverse transcribe roughly 0.45 to 1 ug RNA. TCRdb reprocessed the immunoSEQ multiplex PCR reads via MiXCR and lists one record per CDR3 protein. The table has 250,000 to 300,000 distinct CDR3 sequences, approximately 85% seen once. Sequencing input: CD8+ T cells from PBMCs. Receptor source: a human donor with multiple sclerosis.

The V gene is TRBV11-1, the J gene TRBJ2-3; the match to TRBD2 covers 8 bases. Per the germline V gene, CDR1 is SGHAT and CDR2 is FQDESV (reference sequence). V shed 4 bases and J 0 bases; nucleotides not matched to a gene: 9. The CDR3 has 17 residues. CDR3 protein: CASSYSREGSSTDTQYF. The DNA for the CDR3 is TGTGCCAGCAGCTATAGCCGGGAGGGATCTAGCACAGATACGCAGTATTTT.

This rearrangement joins TRBV27 to TRBJ2-5, with D unclear. The V and J ends lost 6 bases and 4 bases respectively, with 18 bases between them. The CDR3 sequence is 15 residues long. Per the germline V gene, CDR1 is MNHEY and CDR2 is SMNVEV (reference sequence). CDR3 coding DNA: TGTGCCAGCAGCCTCGAAGATAGTTCGCCAGAGACCCAGTACTTC. It encodes CASSLEDSSPETQYF.

The count of this clonotype is one. The chain couples TRBV2 to TRBJ2-5, with 7 nucleotides matching TRBD2. In germline, CDR1 is SNHLY, CDR2 FYNNEI. The CDR3 length is 17 residues. V lost 8 bases, J lost 1 base, and 16 bases stayed unmatched. CDR3 coding DNA: TGTGCCAGCCAGCGTCTAGGTGCAGCGGGAAGCCAAGAGACCCAGTACTTC. Its protein is CASQRLGAAGSQETQYF.

The rearrangement links TRBV12-3 or TRBV12-4 to TRBJ1-5; D is possibly TRBD1 (6 bases). The V end lost 9 bases, the J end lost 3 bases, and 18 bases lay between the germline ends. This CDR3 has 15 residues. CDR3 in amino acids: CASSHHRDPNQPQHF. For the CDR3, the DNA is TGTGCCAGTTCCCACCACAGGGACCCCAATCAGCCCCAGCATTTT.

V usage is TRBV27 and J usage is TRBJ2-3; D possibly corresponds to TRBD2 (6 bases). The CDR3 loop spans 14 amino acids. V was shortened by 2 bases and J by 3 bases, with 9 bases between the two germline ends. In germline, CDR1 is MNHEY, CDR2 SMNVEV (reference sequence). The CDR3 DNA reads as TGTGCCAGCAGTTTAGCGGGGAGAACAGATACGCAGTATTTT. Translating it yields CASSLAGRTDTQYF.

In regard to this clonotype: One junction end disagrees with the germline gene, perhaps due to a read error. V and J are TRBV6-2 or TRBV6-3 and TRBJ2-1; D is undetermined. Germline assignment: CDR1 MNHEY and CDR2 SVGEGT. The CDR3 length is 11 residues. The CDR3 reads CASLVGNEQSF. DNA for the CDR3: TGTGCCAGCCTAGTGGGGAATGAGCAGTCCTTC.

V gene TRBV19 combines with J gene TRBJ2-1, with TRBD2 matching 8 bases. Germline CDR1 LNHDA, CDR2 SQIVND (reference sequence). Trimming removed 4 bases from V and 8 bases from J; junction bases left unmatched: 7. The CDR3 spans 14 residues. In DNA form, the CDR3 reads TGTGCCAGTAGTACCCGGACTAGCAGAGATGAGCAGTTCTTC. Translating it yields CASSTRTSRDEQFF.